These 7 T cell receptor beta chains share one sample of origin, sequenced in a study of beta chain features in type 1 diabetes listed by TCRdb under 2018. Broader findings and caveats from the paper: In all four CD4+ subsets, TCRB CDR3 length was moderately but significantly shorter in type 1 diabetes patients.

Library preparation employed the immunoSEQ multiplex PCR assay. The entire isolated RNA was reverse transcribed using the High Capacity cDNA Reverse Transcription Kit, and thus expressed TCRB transcripts were sequenced. TCRdb re-hosts the immuneACCESS table, in-frame sequences only. Its copies lack some clones; in the studies checked, an unresolved V gene accounts for under half of them, and the cause for the rest is not known. In this sample the table shows about 650,000 clones, 9.5% to 15% of which occur a single time. More than 0.1% of the sample lies in the top ten. These receptors' antigens are unknown. The sample taken for sequencing was naive CD4+ T cells from blood. What this sample's cell subset or site label stands for: true naive CD4+ T cells. The source of these receptors is a man between 25 and 39 years old with type 1 diabetes.

The genes are TRBV7-2 and TRBJ2-4; D not certain. Germline assignment: CDR1 SGHTA and CDR2 FQGNSA. The V end lost 5 bases, the J end lost 0 bases, and 8 bases lay between the germline ends. This CDR3 region has 14 residues. The CDR3 bases are TGTGCCAGCAGCCAGGATTTAGCCAAAAACATTCAGTACTTC. This encodes CASSQDLAKNIQYF.

In its sample, this clone was seen a few times. The gene calls are TRBV29-1 and TRBJ2-3; tentative D call: TRBD1 (5 bases). Germline-derived CDR1 and CDR2 are SQVTM and ANQGSEA. Trimming stripped 2 bases from V and 2 bases from J, with 8 bases between. CDR3 length: 13 amino acids. CDR3 bases: TGCAGCGTTGAAAGACAGTTCACAGATACGCAGTATTTT. Residues: CSVERQFTDTQYF.

This clone was seen only a few times. The sample carries other DNA sequences with the same CDR3. The chain has TRBV9 and TRBJ2-5; D is ambiguous. The CDR3 loop spans 12 amino acids. Per the germline V gene, CDR1 is SGDLS and CDR2 is YYNGEE. V lost 0 bases to trimming and J lost 4 bases, with 4 bases between them. DNA for the CDR3: TGTGCCAGCAGCGTAGCGGGAGAGACCCAGTACTTC. Translated, it gives CASSVAGETQYF.

This clone was recorded a few times. The genes are TRBV7-8 and TRBJ2-7, with a weak D call TRBD1 (6 bases). CDR3 length: 14 amino acids. From germline, CDR1 is SGHVS and CDR2 FQNEAQ. With 2 bases removed from V and 0 bases from J, the gap between germline ends came to 8 bases. CDR3 sequence: CASSLRDISYEQYF. The DNA for the CDR3 is TGTGCCAGCAGCTTAAGGGACATCTCCTACGAGCAGTACTTC.

This clone has more than one count but fewer than ten. The chain employs TRBV29-1 and TRBJ1-2; TRBD1 matches at 9 bases. V dropped 5 bases and J dropped 2; count of bases not matched to a gene: 6. This CDR3 is built from 14 residues. CDR1 is SQVTM and CDR2 is ANQGSEA in the germline V gene. CDR3 coding DNA: TGCAGCGTTCCCACAGGGGGCGGCAACTATGGCTACACCTTC. This gives the protein CSVPTGGGNYGYTF.

This clone was seen only a few times. The genes are TRBV28 and TRBJ2-1; 11 bases are shared with TRBD1. Trimming cost V 5 bases and J 8 bases; bases outside gene matches: 5. Germline CDR1 is MDHEN and CDR2 is SYDVKM. The CDR3 has 14 residues. As DNA, the CDR3 is TGTGCCAGCAGTGGACCGGGACAGGGGGATGAGCAGTTCTTC. It is translated as CASSGPGQGDEQFF.

The V and J genes are TRBV7-8 and TRBJ2-7; TRBD1 matches 10 bases. The CDR3 is 15 amino acids. Germline CDR1 is SGHVS and CDR2 is FQNEAQ. V lost 0 bases to trimming and J lost 4 bases; unmatched junction nucleotides: 3. CDR3 loop: CASSLATGQGYEQYF. CDR3 nucleotide sequence: TGTGCCAGCAGCTTAGCCACGGGACAGGGGTACGAGCAGTACTTC.